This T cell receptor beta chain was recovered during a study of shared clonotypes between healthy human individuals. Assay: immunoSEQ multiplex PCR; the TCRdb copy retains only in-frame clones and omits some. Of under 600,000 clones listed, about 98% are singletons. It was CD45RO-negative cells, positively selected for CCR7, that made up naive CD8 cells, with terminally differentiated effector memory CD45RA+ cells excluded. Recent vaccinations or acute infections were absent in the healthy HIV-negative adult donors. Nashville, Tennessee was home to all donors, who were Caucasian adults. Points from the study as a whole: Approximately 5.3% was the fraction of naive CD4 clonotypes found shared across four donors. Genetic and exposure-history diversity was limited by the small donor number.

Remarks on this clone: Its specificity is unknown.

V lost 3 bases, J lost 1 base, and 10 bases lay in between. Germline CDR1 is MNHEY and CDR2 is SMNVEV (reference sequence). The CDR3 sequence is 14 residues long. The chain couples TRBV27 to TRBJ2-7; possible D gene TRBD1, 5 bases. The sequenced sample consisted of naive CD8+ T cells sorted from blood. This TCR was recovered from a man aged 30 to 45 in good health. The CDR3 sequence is CASSFFRQSYEQYF. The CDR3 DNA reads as TGTGCCAGCAGTTTTTTTAGACAGTCCTACGAGCAGTACTTC.